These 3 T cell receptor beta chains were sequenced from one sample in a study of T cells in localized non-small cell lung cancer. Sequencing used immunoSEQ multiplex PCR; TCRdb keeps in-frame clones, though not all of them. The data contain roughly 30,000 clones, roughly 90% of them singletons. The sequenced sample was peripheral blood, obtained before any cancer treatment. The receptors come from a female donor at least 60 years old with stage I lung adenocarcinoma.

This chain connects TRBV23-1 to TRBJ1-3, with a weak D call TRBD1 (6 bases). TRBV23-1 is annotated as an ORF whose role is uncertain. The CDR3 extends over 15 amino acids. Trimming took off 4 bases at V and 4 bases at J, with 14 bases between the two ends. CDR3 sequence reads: CASSRGGRRGNTIYF. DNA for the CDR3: TGCGCCAGCAGTCGAGGGGGGCGTAGAGGAAACACCATATATTTT.

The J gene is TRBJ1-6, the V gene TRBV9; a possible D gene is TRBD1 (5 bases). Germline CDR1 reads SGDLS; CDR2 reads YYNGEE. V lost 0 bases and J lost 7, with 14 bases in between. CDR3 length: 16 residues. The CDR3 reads CASSVDPGVMNSPLHF. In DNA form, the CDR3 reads TGTGCCAGCAGCGTAGACCCGGGGGTGATGAATTCACCCCTCCACTTT.

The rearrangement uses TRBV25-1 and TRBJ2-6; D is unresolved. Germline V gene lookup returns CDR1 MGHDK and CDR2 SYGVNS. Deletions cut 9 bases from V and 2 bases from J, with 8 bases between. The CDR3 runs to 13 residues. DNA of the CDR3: TGTGCCAGTGTTGAACCTGGGGCCAACGTCCTGACTTTC. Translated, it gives CASVEPGANVLTF.